These 18 T cell receptor beta chains share one sample of origin, sequenced in a study of blood T cell repertoires in COVID-19. Clones were sequenced by immunoSEQ multiplex PCR, and TCRdb holds only the in-frame ones, with some missing. Of fewer than 500,000 clones in the sample, roughly 85% were seen once. The source material was peripheral blood. Source of these receptors: a woman in her 30s with active or convalescent COVID-19.

CDR3 nucleotide sequence: TGTGCCAGTAGTATCCCGACAGGGTGGACTGAAGCTTTCTTT. Protein product: CASSIPTGWTEAFF. The chain uses TRBV19 and TRBJ1-1; 7 bases align to TRBD1. The CDR3 runs 14 residues. In germline, CDR1 is LNHDA, CDR2 SQIVND (reference sequence). The ends lost 3 bases at V and 5 bases at J; junction bases unmatched: 6.

The chain joins TRBV3-1 (or the pseudogene TRBV3-2) to TRBJ1-1; perhaps TRBD1 as D (6 bases). This CDR3 is built from 15 residues. Per germline, CDR1 LGHDT and CDR2 YNNKEL (reference sequence). Trimming took off 6 bases at V and 1 base at J, with 15 bases between the two ends. The CDR3 loop is CASRLQGSENTEAFF. CDR3 nucleotide sequence: TGTGCCAGCAGACTACAGGGAAGCGAGAACACTGAAGCTTTCTTT.

The V call is TRBV5-1, the J call TRBJ1-2, with 7 positions matching TRBD1. The CDR3 extends over 15 amino acids. Germline V gene sequence: CDR1 SGHRS, CDR2 YFSETQ. The V segment lost 3 bases and the J segment 4 bases; nucleotides outside the gene matches: 9. CDR3 DNA sequence: TGCGCCAGCAGCTGGGAGACAGGGATTACCTATGGCTACACCTTC. This codes for CASSWETGITYGYTF. The whole variable domain, remainder taken from reference TRBV5-1 and TRBJ1-2, is KAGVTQTPRYLIKTRGQQVTLSCSPISGHRSVSWYQQTPGQGLQFLFEYFSETQRNKGNFPGRFSGRQFSNSRSEMNVSTLELGDSALYLCASSWETGITYGYTFGSGTRLTVV.

The J gene is TRBJ1-5, the V gene TRBV27; 7 bases match TRBD1. J gave up 0 bases and V 10 bases, and 12 bases lay outside the gene matches. Germline CDR1 and CDR2: MNHEY and SMNVEV (reference sequence). CDR3 length: 16 amino acids. The DNA for the CDR3 is TGTGCCACCAGGCAGGGGACAGCAAGTAGCAATCAGCCCCAGCATTTT. This gives the protein CATRQGTASSNQPQHF.

This clone was recorded a few times. The V gene is TRBV6-1, the J gene TRBJ1-2; tentatively, D is TRBD1 (6 bases). V dropped 2 bases and J dropped 4 bases, with 14 bases sitting between them. Germline-derived CDR1 and CDR2 are MNHNS and SASEGT. This CDR3 has 15 residues. CDR3 bases: TGTGCCAGCAGTGAAAGGACAGCTTCCCCCTATGGCTACACCTTC. Its translation is CASSERTASPYGYTF.

The rearrangement links TRBV11-3 to TRBJ2-1, with 7 bases matching TRBD1. The V segment lost 5 bases and the J segment 6 bases; nucleotides outside the gene matches: 7. In germline, CDR1 is SGHNT, CDR2 YENEEA. CDR3 length: 14 amino acids. This chain's CDR3 is CASSRGQAANEQFF. The CDR3 DNA reads as TGTGCCAGCAGCCGAGGACAGGCCGCCAATGAGCAGTTCTTC. The full variable domain, its missing parts supplied by reference TRBV11-3 and TRBJ2-1, is EAGVVQSPRYKIIEKKQPVAFWCNPISGHNTLYWYLQNLGQGPELLIRYENEEAVDDSQLPKDRFSAERLKGVDSTLKIQPAELGDSAVYLCASSRGQAANEQFFGPGTRLTVL.

V usage is TRBV12-5 and J usage is TRBJ1-2, with 8 bases matching TRBD1. Trimming at V came to 6 bases and at J to 3 bases, leaving 3 bases not matched to a gene. CDR3 length: 13 residues. Germline values: CDR1 LGHNT, CDR2 FRNRAP. The CDR3 DNA sequence: TGTGCTAGTGGCGCACAGGGGGACTATGGCTACACCTTC. The encoded protein is CASGAQGDYGYTF.

The chain joins TRBV6-1 to TRBJ2-3, with 7 bases that match TRBD1. The J segment lost 2 bases and the V segment lost 4 bases, leaving 12 bases of the junction unmatched. This CDR3 is 17 amino acids long. Germline V gene data show CDR1 as MNHNS and CDR2 as SASEGT. CDR3 loop: CASSGRKKQGNTDTQYF. The CDR3 coding sequence is TGTGCCAGCAGTGGTCGAAAAAAACAGGGGAACACAGATACGCAGTATTTT.

The gene calls are TRBV28 and TRBJ2-7, with 10 bases matching TRBD1. V lost 3 bases, J lost 6 bases, and 2 bases stayed unmatched. This CDR3 comprises 13 residues. Per germline, CDR1 MDHEN and CDR2 SYDVKM. Here the CDR3 reads CASSLGQGPEQYF. The CDR3 region has the DNA TGTGCCAGCAGTTTGGGACAGGGGCCCGAGCAGTACTTC.

This clone was seen once. For the CDR3, the DNA is TGTGCCAGCAGAGAATTGCGGGGGCGCACAGATACGCAGTATTTT. Protein: CASRELRGRTDTQYF. The genes are TRBV27 and TRBJ2-3; perhaps TRBD2 as D (7 bases). The CDR3 has 15 amino acids. Germline V gene sequence: CDR1 MNHEY, CDR2 SMNVEV (reference sequence). Between the trimmed V and J ends, which lost 6 bases and 1 base, there was a span of 14 bases.

CDR3 amino acids: CASSEMFGGGNTEAFF. The CDR3 DNA sequence: TGTGCCAGCAGTGAAATGTTCGGGGGGGGGAACACTGAAGCTTTCTTT. The chain uses TRBV6-1 and TRBJ1-1; a possible D gene is TRBD1 (5 bases). There are 16 residues in the CDR3. The germline gives CDR1 MNHNS, CDR2 SASEGT. V was cut by 2 bases and J by 1 base, with 14 bases left in between.

This chain uses TRBV29-1 with TRBJ2-7, with a weak D call TRBD1 (6 bases). The CDR3 is 12 amino acids. CDR1 and CDR2 from the germline V gene are SQVTM and ANQGSEA. The V gene lost 7 bases and the J gene lost 4 bases, with 14 bases spanning the gap. This chain's CDR3 is CSARGGNYEQYF. The DNA for the CDR3 is TGCAGCGCCAGAGGGGGTAATTACGAGCAGTACTTC.

The chain recombines TRBV6-6 with TRBJ2-5, with D possibly being TRBD2 (6 bases). The V gene lost 6 bases and the J gene lost 3 bases, with 14 bases spanning the gap. The CDR3 covers 14 residues. CDR1 and CDR2 (germline): MNHNY, SVGAGI (reference sequence). Written as DNA, the CDR3 is TGTGCCAGCAGACCCTCGGGAGCGAAAGAGACCCAGTACTTC. Residues: CASRPSGAKETQYF.

The V and J genes are TRBV10-1 and TRBJ2-7; tentative D call: TRBD1 (5 bases). Trimming left V 4 bases short and J 4 bases short, with 14 bases between. Germline CDR1 reads WNHNN; CDR2 reads SYGVQD (reference sequence). The CDR3 is made up of 14 amino acids. This CDR3 is CASSGGRVGYEQYF. The CDR3 nucleotides are TGCGCCAGCAGTGGCGGCAGGGTAGGGTACGAGCAGTACTTC.

The chain couples TRBV9 to TRBJ2-5; TRBD1 matches at 8 bases. The CDR3 is 15 residues long. V dropped 3 bases and J dropped 1; count of bases not matched to a gene: 5. Germline CDR1 is SGDLS and CDR2 is YYNGEE. As DNA, the CDR3 is TGTGCCAGCAGCGCCGACAGGGGACCCCAAGAGACCCAGTACTTC. Amino acid sequence: CASSADRGPQETQYF.

The CDR3 sequence: CASSHQGGQPQHF. In nucleotides, the CDR3 is TGTGCCAGCAGCCACCAGGGAGGACAGCCCCAGCATTTT. This chain connects TRBV6-6 to TRBJ1-5, with D perhaps matching TRBD1 (5 bases). The length of the CDR3 is 13 residues. CDR1 is MNHNY, CDR2 SVGAGI, per germline (reference sequence). V was trimmed by 6 bases and J by 7 bases, leaving 13 bases between them.

The chain carries TRBV3-1 (or the pseudogene TRBV3-2) and TRBJ2-5; the match to TRBD1 covers 8 bases. The germline CDR1 and CDR2 sequences are LGHDT and YNNKEL (reference sequence). This CDR3 contains 14 residues. V lost 5 bases, J lost 7 bases, and 9 bases stayed unmatched. The CDR3, as DNA: TGTGCCAGCAGCTCCGGACAGGGATGGGGGACCCAGTACTTC. Residues: CASSSGQGWGTQYF.

The rearrangement links TRBV5-6 to TRBJ1-1, with 12 bases aligning to TRBD1. The CDR3 totals 14 residues. V lost 3 bases to trimming and J lost 5 bases; unmatched junction nucleotides: 2. Looked up from germline, CDR1 is SGHDT and CDR2 is YYEEEE. The CDR3 DNA is TGTGCCAGCAGCTGGGACAGGGGGCGTACTGAAGCTTTCTTT. Protein: CASSWDRGRTEAFF.